The 24 T cell receptor beta chains below were found in one sample sequenced in a study of identical twins. TCRdb itself ran the 5' RACE reads through MiXCR, one entry per CDR3 protein. The repertoire has hundreds of thousands of distinct CDR3 sequences, around 24% of them found once; the top ten carry around 3%. This sample was shared with a second study, whose subject was T cells expressing NK-cell markers.

The sequenced sample was CD4+ T cells sorted from blood. The receptors derive from a woman under 30 in good health.

The chain recombines TRBV9 with TRBJ2-5; the D gene is possibly TRBD2 (7 bases). The germline V gene encodes CDR1 SGDLS and CDR2 YYNGEE. This CDR3 spans 16 amino acids. Trimming pared 5 bases from V and 5 bases from J, leaving 22 bases between. For the CDR3, the DNA is TGTGCCAGCAGTCCAATCCTTCGGGGGGCTCGTGAGACCCAGTACTTC. Its translation is CASSPILRGARETQYF.

The sample holds a few counts of this clonotype. The CDR3 protein is CASSVGPVNTEAFF. The CDR3 DNA is TGTGCCAGCAGCGTAGGACCAGTGAACACTGAAGCTTTCTTT. The chain joins TRBV9 to TRBJ1-1; D gene uncertain. Germline CDR1 reads SGDLS; CDR2 reads YYNGEE. This CDR3 has 14 residues. Trimming removed 0 bases at V and 0 bases at J, with 6 bases between.

In its sample, this clonotype was seen once. This chain uses TRBV23-1 with TRBJ2-1, with 12 bases aligning to TRBD2. TRBV23-1 is labeled an ORF, and its function is uncertain. The CDR3 contains 18 residues. The ends lost 0 bases at V and 9 bases at J; junction bases unmatched: 12. Written as DNA, the CDR3 is TGCGCCAGCAGTCAATCCTTCCTAGCGGGAGGGCCTGAAGTTGAGCAGTTCTTC. As protein: CASSQSFLAGGPEVEQFF.

Many counts were recorded for this clonotype. A read error may produce the germline difference seen at one junction end. This sequence joins TRBV3-1 and TRBJ1-1; 7 bases are shared with TRBD1. The germline V gene has CDR1 LGHDT and CDR2 YNNKEL (reference sequence). The CDR3 sequence is 14 residues long. Written as DNA, the CDR3 is TGTGCCAGCAGCCATAATCAACAGGGGACTGGAGCTTTCTTT. Protein: CASSHNQQGTGAFF. The full variable domain, completed using reference TRBV3-1 and TRBJ1-1, is DTAVSQTPKYLVTQMGNDKSIKCEQNLGHDTMYWYKQDSKKFLKIMFSYNNKELIINETVPNRFSPKSPDKAHLNLHINSLELGDSAVYFCASSHNQQGTGAFFGQGTRLTVV.

This chain connects TRBV5-1 to TRBJ2-5, with D hard to call. Trimming left V 0 bases short and J 5 bases short, with 11 bases between. The CDR3 is 14 amino acids. Germline V CDR1 and CDR2: SGHRS, YFSETQ. The CDR3 bases are TGCGCCAGCAGCTTGGGACCACCCTGGGAGACCCAGTACTTC. It encodes CASSLGPPWETQYF.

This clonotype came up a few times. This chain uses TRBV9 with TRBJ2-1; 10 bases align to TRBD1. The CDR3 has 16 residues. Trimming at V came to 4 bases and at J to 6 bases, leaving 10 bases not matched to a gene. Germline-derived CDR1 and CDR2 are SGDLS and YYNGEE. CDR3 loop: CASSRDRGLRGNEQFF. CDR3 coding DNA: TGTGCCAGCAGCCGGGACAGGGGCCTTCGTGGCAATGAGCAGTTCTTC.

This clonotype was seen more than once but under ten times. The chain carries TRBV20-1 and TRBJ1-5, with no clear D. Germline assignment: CDR1 DFQATT and CDR2 SNEGSKA (reference sequence). The CDR3 sequence is 14 residues long. The V gene lost 3 bases and the J gene lost 6 bases, with 15 bases spanning the gap. CDR3 in amino acids: CSARIGRYPQPQHF. CDR3 DNA: TGCAGTGCTAGGATAGGGAGGTACCCTCAGCCCCAGCATTTT.

This clonotype was seen a few times. The chain couples TRBV6-1 to TRBJ2-1, with 7 bases fitting TRBD2. The CDR3 is 14 residues long. With V trimmed by 7 bases and J by 3 bases, 6 bases remained unmatched. Germline assignment: CDR1 MNHNS and CDR2 SASEGT. The CDR3: CASTPGGNYNEQFF. CDR3 DNA: TGTGCCAGCACTCCCGGGGGGAACTACAATGAGCAGTTCTTC.

This clonotype was seen a few times. The V and J genes are TRBV29-1 and TRBJ2-1; the match to TRBD2 covers 8 bases. The CDR3 contains 18 residues. Losses at the gene ends were 7 bases for V and 5 bases for J; bases not matched to a gene: 22. The germline CDR1 and CDR2 sequences are SQVTM and ANQGSEA. CDR3 DNA: TGCAGCGCATTAACAGGTCCCCTAAGAGCGGGAGCCCACAATGAGCAGTTCTTC. Amino acid sequence: CSALTGPLRAGAHNEQFF.

This clonotype was seen a few times. The J gene is TRBJ2-2, the V gene TRBV9, with TRBD2 matching 8 bases. The CDR3 runs 16 residues. From germline, CDR1 is SGDLS and CDR2 YYNGEE. The junction had 5 bases not matched to a gene; V was cut back by 4 bases and J by 0 bases. CDR3 loop: CASSTRAGANTGELFF. DNA for the CDR3: TGTGCCAGCAGCACCCGAGCGGGGGCGAACACCGGGGAGCTGTTTTTT.

The chain recombines TRBV27 with TRBJ2-7; maybe TRBD1 (7 bases). V lost 5 bases to trimming and J lost 4 bases, with 21 bases between them. The CDR3 sequence is 16 residues long. Per the germline V gene, CDR1 is MNHEY and CDR2 is SMNVEV (reference sequence). This CDR3 reads CASSLFGGGAGYEQYF. For the CDR3, the DNA is TGTGCCAGCAGTCTCTTTGGAGGGGGCGCGGGTTACGAGCAGTACTTC.

This clonotype was found a few times. The chain joins TRBV5-1 to TRBJ2-7; D is possibly TRBD2 (5 bases). The CDR3 spans 14 residues. CDR1 is SGHRS, CDR2 YFSETQ, per germline. Trimming took off 4 bases at V and 0 bases at J, with 11 bases between the two ends. CDR3 nucleotides: TGCGCCAGCAGCATAGGACTGATCTCCTACGAGCAGTACTTC. As protein: CASSIGLISYEQYF. Filled out from reference TRBV5-1 and TRBJ2-7, the complete variable domain reads KAGVTQTPRYLIKTRGQQVTLSCSPISGHRSVSWYQQTPGQGLQFLFEYFSETQRNKGNFPGRFSGRQFSNSRSEMNVSTLELGDSALYLCASSIGLISYEQYFGPGTRLTVT.

This chain links TRBV18 with TRBJ1-1; a possible D gene is TRBD1 (6 bases). V was clipped by 2 bases and J by 2 bases, with 12 bases between them. Germline V lookup: CDR1 KGHSH, CDR2 LQKENI. This CDR3 has 15 residues. CDR3 DNA: TGTGCCAGCTCACCAGGACAGTTCCTAAACACTGAAGCTTTCTTT. Encoded protein: CASSPGQFLNTEAFF. The variable domain in full, completed from reference TRBV18 and TRBJ1-1, reads NAGVMQNPRHLVRRRGQEARLRCSPMKGHSHVYWYRQLPEEGLKFMVYLQKENIIDESGMPKERFSAEFPKEGPSILRIQQVVRGDSAAYFCASSPGQFLNTEAFFGQGTRLTVV.

The gene calls are TRBV11-2 and TRBJ2-7; no definite D call. Per germline, CDR1 SGHAT and CDR2 FQNNGV. Trimming removed 0 bases at V and 0 bases at J, with 9 bases between. CDR3 length: 15 amino acids. CDR3 bases: TGTGCCAGCAGCTTAGAAGCACCATACTCCTACGAGCAGTACTTC. This codes for CASSLEAPYSYEQYF.

The rearrangement uses TRBV4-2 and TRBJ2-1; 7 bases are shared with TRBD1. The CDR3 contains 16 residues. With V trimmed by 1 base and J by 5 bases, 8 bases remained unmatched. The germline CDR1 and CDR2 sequences are LGHNA and YNFKEQ. CDR3 bases: TGTGCCAGCAGCCAAGTTCAAGGGGGCGCCAACAATGAGCAGTTCTTC. Translating it yields CASSQVQGGANNEQFF.

The CDR3, as DNA: TGCGCCAGCAGCGCGGGACACTGGGACAATGAGCAGTTCTTC. This codes for CASSAGHWDNEQFF. The chain carries TRBV5-1 and TRBJ2-1; TRBD1 or TRBD2 may be the D gene (6 bases each). Germline V lookup: CDR1 SGHRS, CDR2 YFSETQ. The CDR3 sequence is 14 residues long. Trimming removed 4 bases from V and 5 bases from J, with 13 bases in between.

This clonotype has only a few counts. V gene TRBV20-1 combines with J gene TRBJ2-1; no clear D gene. V was cut by 5 bases and J by 3 bases, with 8 bases left in between. From germline, CDR1 is DFQATT and CDR2 SNEGSKA (reference sequence). The CDR3 length is 12 residues. In DNA form, the CDR3 reads TGCAGTGCTGGCACATTCTACAATGAGCAGTTCTTC. Translating it yields CSAGTFYNEQFF.

This rearrangement joins TRBV25-1 to TRBJ2-7; D gene uncertain. With 6 bases removed from V and 3 bases from J, the gap between germline ends came to 15 bases. The V gene's germline CDR1 is MGHDK and CDR2 SYGVNS. The CDR3 loop spans 14 amino acids. CDR3 DNA sequence: TGTGCCAGCAGCCCCTCCCATCGCTTCTACGAGCAGTACTTC. It translates to CASSPSHRFYEQYF.

This clonotype was seen more than once but under ten times. The chain couples TRBV9 to TRBJ2-3; TRBD2 might be the D (7 bases). There are 13 residues in the CDR3. Between the trimmed V and J ends, which lost 1 base and 6 bases, there was a span of 9 bases. Germline V gene sequence: CDR1 SGDLS, CDR2 YYNGEE. CDR3 sequence (DNA): TGTGCCAGCAGCGTACGGGGGGCCGATACGCAGTATTTT. Amino acid sequence: CASSVRGADTQYF.

This clonotype was seen at least ten times. This chain joins TRBV6-1 and TRBJ2-7, with TRBD1 as a possible D gene (5 bases). The germline V gene has CDR1 MNHNS and CDR2 SASEGT. Trimming took 6 bases from V and 0 from J, leaving 12 bases between them. There are 14 residues in the CDR3. The CDR3 DNA is TGTGCCAGCAGGGTGGGGCTGATCTCCTACGAGCAGTACTTC. This codes for CASRVGLISYEQYF.

This clonotype was observed a single time. The rearrangement uses TRBV27 and TRBJ1-5, with 12 bases aligning to TRBD1. Germline lookup yields CDR1 MNHEY and CDR2 SMNVEV (reference sequence). V shed 6 bases, J shed 3 bases, and the junction held 9 bases outside the gene matches. The CDR3 is 17 residues long. The CDR3 protein is CASRARDRGPLNQPQHF. The CDR3 DNA reads as TGTGCCAGCAGGGCCCGGGACAGGGGGCCGCTCAATCAGCCCCAGCATTTT.

J is TRBJ2-5 and V is TRBV20-1, with a tentative D call TRBD2 (6 bases). Trimming pared 5 bases from V and 2 bases from J, leaving 12 bases between. The CDR3 spans 13 residues. Per the germline V gene, CDR1 is DFQATT and CDR2 is SNEGSKA (reference sequence). The CDR3 coding sequence is TGCAGTGCTGGGGGGATGCTACAAGAGACCCAGTACTTC. This gives the protein CSAGGMLQETQYF.

This clonotype has more than one count but fewer than ten. The chain uses TRBV12-3 or TRBV12-4 and TRBJ2-3, with 10 bases fitting TRBD2. V shed 4 bases and J 2 bases; nucleotides not matched to a gene: 6. The CDR3 totals 16 residues. CDR3 coding DNA: TGTGCCAGCAGTTCACAAGCGGGAGGGCTCACAGATACGCAGTATTTT. Translation gives CASSSQAGGLTDTQYF.

The rearrangement links TRBV29-1 to TRBJ2-1; D perhaps matches TRBD1 (7 bases). This CDR3 is built from 13 residues. Germline V gene sequence: CDR1 SQVTM, CDR2 ANQGSEA. The ends were cut back, 7 bases at V and 8 bases at J, with 18 bases in the middle. CDR3 nucleotides: TGCAGCGGGGAGGAGGACAGGTCGGATGAGCAGTTCTTC. Translating it yields CSGEEDRSDEQFF.